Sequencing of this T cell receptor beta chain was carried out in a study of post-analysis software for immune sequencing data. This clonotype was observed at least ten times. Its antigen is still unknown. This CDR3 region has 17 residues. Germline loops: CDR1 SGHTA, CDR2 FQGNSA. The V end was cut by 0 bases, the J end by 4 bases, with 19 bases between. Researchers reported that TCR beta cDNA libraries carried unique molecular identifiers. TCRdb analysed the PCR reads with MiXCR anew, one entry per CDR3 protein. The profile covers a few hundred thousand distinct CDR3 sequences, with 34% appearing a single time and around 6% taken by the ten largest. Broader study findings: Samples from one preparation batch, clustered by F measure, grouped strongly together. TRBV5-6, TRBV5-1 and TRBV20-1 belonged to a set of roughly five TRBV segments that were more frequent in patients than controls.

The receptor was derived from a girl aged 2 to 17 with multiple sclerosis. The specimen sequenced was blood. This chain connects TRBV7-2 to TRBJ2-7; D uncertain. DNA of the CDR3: TGTGCCAGCAGCTTAGCCCTAGGGAACAGCCCCCTTTACGAGCAGTACTTC. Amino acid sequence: CASSLALGNSPLYEQYF.